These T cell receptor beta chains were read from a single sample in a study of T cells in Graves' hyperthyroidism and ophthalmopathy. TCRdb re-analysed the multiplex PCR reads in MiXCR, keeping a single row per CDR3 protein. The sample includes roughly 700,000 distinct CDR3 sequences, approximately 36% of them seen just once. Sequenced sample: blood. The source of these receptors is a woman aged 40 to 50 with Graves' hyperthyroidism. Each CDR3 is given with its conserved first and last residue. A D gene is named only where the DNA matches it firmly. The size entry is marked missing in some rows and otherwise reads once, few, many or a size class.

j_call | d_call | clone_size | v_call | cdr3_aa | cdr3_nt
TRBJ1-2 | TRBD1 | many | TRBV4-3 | CASSHGQGKYGYTF | TGCGCCAGCAGCCACGGACAGGGAAAATATGGCTACACCTTC
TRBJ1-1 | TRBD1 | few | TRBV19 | CASSQQGATEAFF | TGTGCCAGTAGCCAACAGGGGGCCACTGAAGCTTTCTTT
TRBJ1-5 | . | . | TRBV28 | CASNEYSNQPQHF | TGTGCCAGCAATGAGTATAGCAATCAGCCCCAGCATTTT
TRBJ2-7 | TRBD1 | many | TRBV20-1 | CSARGIQGDPYEQYF | TGCAGTGCTAGAGGGATCCAGGGGGACCCCTACGAGCAGTACTTC
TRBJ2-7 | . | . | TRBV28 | CASSLNQGSSEQYF | TGTGCCAGCAGTTTAAATCAGGGGAGTAGCGAGCAGTACTTC
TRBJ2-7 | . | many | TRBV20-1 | CSAVGVSYEQYF | TGCAGTGCCGTCGGAGTGTCCTACGAGCAGTACTTC
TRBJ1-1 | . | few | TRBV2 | CASSGIDRPNTEAFF | TGTGCCAGCAGCGGGATCGACAGGCCGAACACTGAAGCTTTCTTT
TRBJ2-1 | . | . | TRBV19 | CASSIGTTGAEQFF | TGTGCCAGTAGTATAGGGACGACTGGCGCGGAGCAGTTCTTC
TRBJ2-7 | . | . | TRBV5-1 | CASSVRDRAYEQYF | TGCGCCAGCAGCGTTCGGGACCGAGCCTACGAGCAGTACTTC
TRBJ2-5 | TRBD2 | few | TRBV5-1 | CASSIGLLAGGEETQYF | TGCGCCAGCAGCATCGGCCTCCTAGCGGGAGGGGAAGAGACCCAGTACTTC
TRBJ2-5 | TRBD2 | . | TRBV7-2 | CASSWGAGGLETQYF | TGTGCCAGCAGCTGGGGAGCGGGGGGGCTAGAGACCCAGTACTTC
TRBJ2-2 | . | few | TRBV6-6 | CASSYSNGPGELFF | TGTGCCAGCAGTTACTCGAACGGACCCGGGGAGCTGTTTTTT
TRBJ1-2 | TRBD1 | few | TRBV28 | CASRTGGPYGYTF | TGTGCCAGCAGGACAGGGGGCCCCTATGGCTACACCTTC
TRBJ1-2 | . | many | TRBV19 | CASSIRGLVLGYTF | TGTGCCAGTAGTATCCGGGGGCTTGTCCTTGGCTACACCTTC
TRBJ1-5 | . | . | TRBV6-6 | CASSYSRVDQPQHF | TGTGCCAGCAGTTACTCGCGTGTGGATCAGCCCCAGCATTTT
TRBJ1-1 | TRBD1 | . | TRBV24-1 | CATMTGGWTEAFF | TGTGCCACCATGACAGGGGGCTGGACTGAAGCTTTCTTT
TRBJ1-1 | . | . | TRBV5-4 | CASSSLNRDTEAFF | TGTGCCAGCAGCTCTCTTAACAGGGACACTGAAGCTTTCTTT
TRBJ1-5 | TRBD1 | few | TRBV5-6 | CASSSWTGSINQPQHF | TGTGCCAGCAGCTCCTGGACAGGGAGCATCAATCAGCCCCAGCATTTT